The following is a T cell receptor (beta chain) sequence with its context. Its antigen is not known. The record originates from a study of cytomegalovirus exposure and HLA in healthy donors. Overall study findings and caveats: Being productive about 87% or about 30% of the time was typical of most TCR beta V segments in an earlier analysis. There was a cluster of highly shared sequence variants that was likely a sequencing artifact. Later on, a genetic analysis was performed. It linked a missense variant in DCLRE1C with V- and J-gene trimming of TCR beta. CMV serostatus was the only recorded immune exposure for donors.

Both 60 Vbeta primers and 13 Jbeta primers went into the PCR. Data came from immunoSEQ multiplex PCR; TCRdb stores just in-frame clones and leaves some out. The sample shows about 120,000 clones, about four fifths of them seen only once. V gave up 1 base and J gave up 4 bases; unmatched junction bases: 1. The CDR3 is made up of 13 amino acids. Germline values: CDR1 SGHVS, CDR2 FNYEAQ. V is TRBV7-6 and J is TRBJ2-7, with 7 positions matching TRBD2. The receptor comes from a woman aged 35 to 49 in good health and CMV-seronegative. Input material: PBMCs. The CDR3: CASSLGGGYEQYF. CDR3 bases: TGTGCCAGCAGCTTAGGGGGGGGATACGAGCAGTACTTC.